These 27 T cell receptor beta chains were sequenced from one sample in a study of identifying expanded T cells in peripheral blood. Generated by immunoSEQ multiplex PCR, the TCRdb table keeps only in-frame clones and is missing some. Altogether about 97,000 clones are present, roughly 85% being singletons, with the ten largest covering approximately 18%. Sequencing input: blood. The source is a person aged 18-70 years in good health.

The V and J genes are TRBV19 and TRBJ1-1, with 7 bases aligning to TRBD1. CDR1 is LNHDA, CDR2 SQIVND, per germline (reference sequence). V trimming: 6 bases; J trimming: 6 bases; junction bases outside the gene matches: 7. CDR3 length: 13 residues. The CDR3 is CASRRTGAPEAFF. The CDR3 coding sequence is TGTGCCAGTAGGCGAACAGGGGCCCCTGAAGCTTTCTTT.

This chain uses TRBV7-9 with TRBJ2-5; TRBD1 agrees at 8 bases. The CDR3 spans 17 residues. Per the germline V gene, CDR1 is SEHNR and CDR2 is FQNEAQ (reference sequence). V trimming: 4 bases; J trimming: 1 base; junction bases outside the gene matches: 11. CDR3 loop: CASSSKYRTGIQETQYF. The DNA for the CDR3 is TGTGCCAGCAGCTCAAAATACCGGACAGGGATCCAAGAGACCCAGTACTTC. The full variable domain, in which reference TRBV7-9 and TRBJ2-5 provide the parts outside the CDR3, is DTGVSQNPRHKITKRGQNVTFRCDPISEHNRLYWYRQTLGQGPEFLTYFQNEAQLEKSRLLSDRFSAERPKGSFSTLEIQRTEQGDSAMYLCASSSKYRTGIQETQYFGPGTRLLVL.

The V and J genes are TRBV7-2 and TRBJ1-2, with D possibly TRBD1 on 5 matching bases. The V gene lost 5 bases and the J gene lost 8 bases, with 21 bases spanning the gap. The germline V gene encodes CDR1 SGHTA and CDR2 FQGNSA. The CDR3 sequence is 15 residues long. CDR3 amino acids: CASSLGTTGRKGYTF. In DNA, the CDR3 is TGTGCCAGCAGCCTCGGTACGACGGGGCGGAAGGGCTACACCTTC. The variable domain in full, with the rest retrieved from reference TRBV7-2 and TRBJ1-2, is GAGVSQSPSNKVTEKGKDVELRCDPISGHTALYWYRQSLGQGLEFLIYFQGNSAPDKSGLPSDRFSAERTGGSVSTLTIQRTQQEDSAVYLCASSLGTTGRKGYTFGSGTRLTVV.

The chain joins TRBV5-1 to TRBJ1-2; no definite D call. The V end lost 2 bases, the J end lost 0 bases, and 8 bases lay between the germline ends. Germline V gene sequence: CDR1 SGHRS, CDR2 YFSETQ. The CDR3 contains 14 residues. In DNA, the CDR3 is TGCGCCAGCAGCTTAGTTACAACTAACTATGGCTACACCTTC. Translated: CASSLVTTNYGYTF. Together with reference TRBV5-1 and TRBJ1-2, the CDR3 gives the full variable domain: KAGVTQTPRYLIKTRGQQVTLSCSPISGHRSVSWYQQTPGQGLQFLFEYFSETQRNKGNFPGRFSGRQFSNSRSEMNVSTLELGDSALYLCASSLVTTNYGYTFGSGTRLTVV.

The rearrangement joins TRBV10-2 to TRBJ2-5; TRBD1 matches at 7 bases. V was clipped by 3 bases and J by 5 bases; unmatched bases: 9. Germline V gene lookup returns CDR1 WSHSY and CDR2 SAAADI. The CDR3 loop spans 15 amino acids. This CDR3 reads CASSDAPDRAETQYF. The CDR3 DNA follows: TGCGCCAGCAGTGATGCCCCTGACAGGGCGGAGACCCAGTACTTC.

This sequence joins TRBV7-2 and TRBJ2-7; 9 bases align to TRBD2. The CDR3 spans 18 residues. V lost 3 bases, J lost 2 bases, and 14 bases stayed unmatched. Per the germline V gene, CDR1 is SGHTA and CDR2 is FQGNSA. This chain's CDR3 is CASSLYLGGGALPYEQYF. Here the CDR3 DNA reads TGTGCCAGCAGCTTGTATTTGGGCGGGGGGGCTCTCCCCTACGAGCAGTACTTC.

V usage is TRBV10-3 and J usage is TRBJ1-6, with a possible D match to TRBD1 (5 bases). CDR1 is ENHRY, CDR2 SYGVKD, per germline. V lost 2 bases to trimming and J lost 8 bases, with 25 bases between them. This CDR3 region has 19 residues. CDR3 nucleotides: TGTGCCATCAGTGAGCGGGGGAGCCTACCCTCGCCCCAACATTCACCCCTCCACTTT. Protein sequence: CAISERGSLPSPQHSPLHF.

The chain has TRBV2 and TRBJ1-5; 7 bases line up with TRBD1. CDR3 size: 16 residues. CDR1 and CDR2 (germline): SNHLY, FYNNEI. After removal of 5 bases from V and 4 bases from J, the junction contained 11 bases not matched to a gene. CDR3 amino acids: CASSSPSDRVNQPQHF. For the CDR3, the DNA is TGTGCCAGCAGTTCCCCCTCCGACAGGGTGAATCAGCCCCAGCATTTT.

This clone was found a few times. This chain uses TRBV10-3 with TRBJ1-1; TRBD1 matches 7 bases. J gave up 0 bases and V 4 bases, and 5 bases lay outside the gene matches. CDR1 is ENHRY and CDR2 is SYGVKD in the germline V gene. This CDR3 spans 15 amino acids. CDR3 in DNA: TGTGCCATCAGTGTGGGACAGAACATGAACACTGAAGCTTTCTTT. Its translation is CAISVGQNMNTEAFF.

This sequence joins TRBV5-1 and TRBJ1-1; TRBD1 aligns across 8 bases. The J segment lost 1 base and the V segment lost 7 bases, leaving 6 bases of the junction unmatched. The CDR3 is made up of 14 amino acids. The V gene's germline CDR1 is SGHRS and CDR2 YFSETQ. CDR3 loop: CASGPGGKNTEAFF. CDR3 in DNA: TGCGCCAGCGGCCCAGGGGGCAAGAACACTGAAGCTTTCTTT.

The table lists this clone with a count of one. Other DNA sequences in this specimen translate into the identical CDR3. The chain links TRBV18 to TRBJ1-1; no firm D call. Trimming stripped 3 bases from V and 2 bases from J, with 7 bases between. The V gene's germline CDR1 is KGHSH and CDR2 LQKENI. The CDR3 extends over 13 amino acids. In DNA form, the CDR3 reads TGTGCCAGCTCACCCCCGGGTAACACTGAAGCTTTCTTT. Its protein is CASSPPGNTEAFF. The full variable domain, in which reference TRBV18 and TRBJ1-1 provide the parts outside the CDR3, is NAGVMQNPRHLVRRRGQEARLRCSPMKGHSHVYWYRQLPEEGLKFMVYLQKENIIDESGMPKERFSAEFPKEGPSILRIQQVVRGDSAAYFCASSPPGNTEAFFGQGTRLTVV.

The chain has TRBV11-3 and TRBJ2-1, with a tentative D call TRBD2 (6 bases). This CDR3 contains 18 residues. Trimming shortened V by 1 base and J by 5 bases, and 21 bases separated the two germline ends. CDR1 is SGHNT, CDR2 YENEEA, per germline. CDR3 DNA sequence: TGTGCCAGCAGCTTAGGTCTCTCGACCGCGGGGTCCGACAATGAGCAGTTCTTC. Its protein product is CASSLGLSTAGSDNEQFF.

The rearrangement uses TRBV28 and TRBJ1-6, with 8 bases fitting TRBD1. Germline trimming cut 6 bases from V and 1 base from J; bases unmatched to any gene: 5. The length of the CDR3 is 16 residues. Germline V CDR1 and CDR2: MDHEN, SYDVKM. The CDR3 region is CASRITGGSYNSPLHF. The CDR3 DNA follows: TGTGCCAGCAGAATAACAGGGGGTTCCTATAATTCACCCCTCCACTTT.

The rearrangement uses TRBV29-1 and TRBJ2-7; possibly TRBD2 for D (5 bases). This CDR3 region has 14 residues. Trimming cost V 4 bases and J 4 bases, with 17 bases left between them. The germline CDR1 and CDR2 sequences are SQVTM and ANQGSEA. The DNA of the CDR3 is TGCAGCGTTGCATCCGGGGTCGGTTTGTACGAGCAGTACTTC. Translated: CSVASGVGLYEQYF.

V is TRBV19 and J is TRBJ1-2; weak D call: TRBD1 (5 bases). The CDR3 length is 15 residues. Trimming left V 7 bases short and J 4 bases short, with 19 bases between. Germline-derived CDR1 and CDR2 are LNHDA and SQIVND (reference sequence). The DNA for the CDR3 is TGTGCCAGTACTTGGACGCCGGGGGTCCCCTATGGCTACACCTTC. It encodes CASTWTPGVPYGYTF. Full variable domain (missing parts from reference TRBV19 and TRBJ1-2): DGGITQSPKYLFRKEGQNVTLSCEQNLNHDAMYWYRQDPGQGLRLIYYSQIVNDFQKGDIAEGYSVSREKKESFPLTVTSAQKNPTAFYLCASTWTPGVPYGYTFGSGTRLTVV.

This chain connects TRBV28 to TRBJ1-2; no clear D. Germline CDR1 is MDHEN and CDR2 is SYDVKM. The CDR3 has 12 residues. V was pared by 8 bases and J by 1 base, with 8 bases between. CDR3 in DNA: TGTGCCAGCGCGTCAGTTAACTATGGCTACACCTTC. This translates into CASASVNYGYTF.

The V gene is TRBV11-2, the J gene TRBJ1-1; possible D gene TRBD1, 6 bases. CDR1 is SGHAT, CDR2 FQNNGV, per germline. Trimming shortened V by 0 bases and J by 4 bases, and 6 bases separated the two germline ends. CDR3 size: 13 residues. The chain's CDR3 is CASSLEQGTEAFF. In DNA form, the CDR3 reads TGTGCCAGCAGCTTAGAACAGGGCACTGAAGCTTTCTTT.

V gene TRBV5-6 combines with J gene TRBJ1-2, with a possible D match to TRBD1 (6 bases). Germline V lookup: CDR1 SGHDT, CDR2 YYEEEE. The CDR3 is 14 residues long. The V end lost 2 bases, the J end lost 3 bases, and 11 bases lay between the germline ends. The CDR3 sequence is CASSFGDTDYGYTF. The CDR3, as DNA: TGTGCCAGCAGCTTTGGGGACACTGACTATGGCTACACCTTC.

This clone was counted a few times. The chain uses TRBV29-1 and TRBJ1-2; 10 positions match TRBD1. The CDR3 runs 16 residues. Germline V lookup: CDR1 SQVTM, CDR2 ANQGSEA. Losses at the gene ends were 6 bases for V and 7 bases for J; bases not matched to a gene: 17. This chain's CDR3 is CSVSPPSAGTGAGYTF. In DNA form, the CDR3 reads TGCAGCGTATCCCCTCCTTCCGCCGGGACAGGGGCTGGCTACACCTTC.

V is TRBV18 and J is TRBJ1-1; 10 bases align to TRBD1. J was trimmed by 4 bases and V by 0 bases; bases with no gene match: 11. CDR3 length: 18 residues. Germline CDR1 and CDR2: KGHSH and LQKENI. CDR3: CASSPPRVGTGVSTEAFF. The CDR3 bases are TGTGCCAGCTCACCACCGAGAGTGGGGACAGGGGTGAGCACTGAAGCTTTCTTT.

The chain carries TRBV6-5 and TRBJ1-2; the match to TRBD1 covers 7 bases. Germline V lookup: CDR1 MNHEY, CDR2 SVGAGI. The CDR3 runs 15 residues. With V trimmed by 6 bases and J by 4 bases, 11 bases remained unmatched. Here the CDR3 DNA reads TGTGCCAGCAGCATCCAAACACAGGGGTCCTATGGCTACACCTTC. Amino acids: CASSIQTQGSYGYTF.

The chain has TRBV4-1 and TRBJ2-7; 9 bases are a match to TRBD1. Germline V gene sequence: CDR1 MGHRA, CDR2 YSYEKL. Trimming cost V 2 bases and J 2 bases; bases outside gene matches: 13. The CDR3 has 18 residues. The CDR3 sequence: CASSQMLTPGDRAYEQYF. The DNA for the CDR3 is TGCGCCAGCAGCCAAATGCTGACACCTGGGGACAGGGCCTACGAGCAGTACTTC.

This chain links TRBV7-8 with TRBJ2-7; 7 bases match TRBD1. The CDR3 contains 13 residues. Germline V CDR1 and CDR2: SGHVS, FQNEAQ. V lost 4 bases and J lost 3; bases outside the gene matches: 3. In DNA form, the CDR3 reads TGTGCCAGCAGCTCAGGGACAGACTACGAGCAGTACTTC. Its translation is CASSSGTDYEQYF.

The chain joins TRBV5-1 to TRBJ2-1; weak D call: TRBD2 (5 bases). Trimming removed 0 bases from V and 0 bases from J, with 10 bases in between. Germline V gene data show CDR1 as SGHRS and CDR2 as YFSETQ. The CDR3 contains 16 residues. The CDR3: CASSLASRVSYNEQFF. The CDR3 nucleotides read TGCGCCAGCAGCTTGGCGTCGCGGGTCTCCTACAATGAGCAGTTCTTC.

This rearrangement joins TRBV7-2 to TRBJ2-4, with TRBD2 identical over 7 bases. V lost 5 bases and J lost 3; bases outside the gene matches: 10. This CDR3 region has 16 residues. Germline loops: CDR1 SGHTA, CDR2 FQGNSA. CDR3 DNA: TGTGCCAGCAGCCGGGCCAGCGGGGTTTTCAAAAACATTCAGTACTTC. Encoded protein: CASSRASGVFKNIQYF.

Only a few counts were recorded for this clone. The chain links TRBV21-1 to TRBJ2-2; TRBD1, the table's D call, lacks a check against the DNA. TRBV21-1 is annotated as a pseudogene. The CDR3 is 14 residues long. In DNA form, the CDR3 reads TGTGCCGTTCGTCAGGGAACAAACACCGGGGAGCTGTTTTTT. Protein: CAVRQGTNTGELFF.

The chain combines TRBV7-2 with TRBJ2-3; TRBD1 or TRBD2 may be the D gene (5 bases each). The CDR3 has 15 residues. The V gene's germline CDR1 is SGHTA and CDR2 FQGNSA. Deletions cut 1 base from V and 9 bases from J, with 17 bases between. The DNA for the CDR3 is TGTGCCAGCAGCTTAGGAGGCGGCATGGGGGTAACGCAGTATTTT. Translated, it gives CASSLGGGMGVTQYF.